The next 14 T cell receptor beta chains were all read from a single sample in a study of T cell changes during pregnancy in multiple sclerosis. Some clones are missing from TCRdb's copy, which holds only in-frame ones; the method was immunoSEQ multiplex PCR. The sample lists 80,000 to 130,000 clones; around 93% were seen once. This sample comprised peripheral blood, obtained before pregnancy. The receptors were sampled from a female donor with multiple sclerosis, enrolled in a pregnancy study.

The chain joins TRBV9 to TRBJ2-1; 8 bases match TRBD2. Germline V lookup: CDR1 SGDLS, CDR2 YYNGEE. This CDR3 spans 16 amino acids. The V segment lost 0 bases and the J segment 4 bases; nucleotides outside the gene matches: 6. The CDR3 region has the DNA TGTGCCAGCAGCGTAGGAACTAGCGGTAAATACAATGAGCAGTTCTTC. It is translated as CASSVGTSGKYNEQFF.

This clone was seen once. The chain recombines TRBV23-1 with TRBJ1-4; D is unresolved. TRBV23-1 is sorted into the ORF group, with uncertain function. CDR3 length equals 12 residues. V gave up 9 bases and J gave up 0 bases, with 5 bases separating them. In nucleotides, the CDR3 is TGCGCCAGGCGGTCAACTAATGAAAAACTGTTTTTT. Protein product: CARRSTNEKLFF.

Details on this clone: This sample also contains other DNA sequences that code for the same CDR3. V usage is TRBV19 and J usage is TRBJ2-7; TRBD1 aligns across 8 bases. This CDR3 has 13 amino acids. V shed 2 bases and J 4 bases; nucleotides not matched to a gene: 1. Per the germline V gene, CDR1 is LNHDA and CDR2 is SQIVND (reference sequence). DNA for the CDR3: TGTGCCAGTAGTATAACAGGGGGATACGAGCAGTACTTC. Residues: CASSITGGYEQYF.

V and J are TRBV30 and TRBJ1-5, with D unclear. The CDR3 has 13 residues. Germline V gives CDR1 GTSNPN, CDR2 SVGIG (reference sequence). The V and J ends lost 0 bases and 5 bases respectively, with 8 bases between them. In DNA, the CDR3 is TGTGCCTGGAGTGTACTGAGTGATCAGCCCCAGCATTTT. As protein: CAWSVLSDQPQHF.

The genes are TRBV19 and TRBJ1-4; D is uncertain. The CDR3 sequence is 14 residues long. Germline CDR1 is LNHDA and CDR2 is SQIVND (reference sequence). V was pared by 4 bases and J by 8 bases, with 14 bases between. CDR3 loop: CASSTSSSSEKLFF. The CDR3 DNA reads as TGTGCCAGTAGTACGAGCTCCTCGAGCGAAAAACTGTTTTTT.

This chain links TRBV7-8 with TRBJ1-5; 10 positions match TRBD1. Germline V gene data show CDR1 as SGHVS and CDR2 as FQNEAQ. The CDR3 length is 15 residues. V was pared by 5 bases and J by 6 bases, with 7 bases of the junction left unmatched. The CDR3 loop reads CASSSGTGDGQPQHF. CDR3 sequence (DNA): TGTGCCAGCAGCAGTGGGACAGGGGACGGTCAGCCCCAGCATTTT.

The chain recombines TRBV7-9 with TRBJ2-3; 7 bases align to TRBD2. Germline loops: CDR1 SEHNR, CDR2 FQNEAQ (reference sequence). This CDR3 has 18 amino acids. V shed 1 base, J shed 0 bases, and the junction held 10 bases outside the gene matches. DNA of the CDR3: TGTGCCAGCAGCTTAGTTTGGGGCAGCGGGACTAGCACAGATACGCAGTATTTT. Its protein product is CASSLVWGSGTSTDTQYF.

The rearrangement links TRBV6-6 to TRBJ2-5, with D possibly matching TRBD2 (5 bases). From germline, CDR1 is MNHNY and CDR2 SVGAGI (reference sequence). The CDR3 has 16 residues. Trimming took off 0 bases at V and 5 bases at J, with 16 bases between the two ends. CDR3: CASSYSISGSGETQYF. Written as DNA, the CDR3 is TGTGCCAGCAGTTACTCGATTTCCGGGTCGGGGGAGACCCAGTACTTC.

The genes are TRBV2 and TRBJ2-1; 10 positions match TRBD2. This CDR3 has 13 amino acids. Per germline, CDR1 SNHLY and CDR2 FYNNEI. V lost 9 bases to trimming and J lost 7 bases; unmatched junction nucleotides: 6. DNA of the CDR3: TGTGCCAGGTCCGGGACTAGCGTTAATGAGCAGTTCTTC. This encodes CARSGTSVNEQFF.

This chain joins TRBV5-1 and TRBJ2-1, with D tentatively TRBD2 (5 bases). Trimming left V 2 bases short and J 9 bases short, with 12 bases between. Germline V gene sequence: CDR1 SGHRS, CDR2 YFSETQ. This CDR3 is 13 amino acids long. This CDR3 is CASSLRLATEQFF. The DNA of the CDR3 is TGCGCCAGCAGCTTAAGGTTAGCGACTGAGCAGTTCTTC. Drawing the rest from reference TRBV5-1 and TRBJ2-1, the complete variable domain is KAGVTQTPRYLIKTRGQQVTLSCSPISGHRSVSWYQQTPGQGLQFLFEYFSETQRNKGNFPGRFSGRQFSNSRSEMNVSTLELGDSALYLCASSLRLATEQFFGPGTRLTVL.

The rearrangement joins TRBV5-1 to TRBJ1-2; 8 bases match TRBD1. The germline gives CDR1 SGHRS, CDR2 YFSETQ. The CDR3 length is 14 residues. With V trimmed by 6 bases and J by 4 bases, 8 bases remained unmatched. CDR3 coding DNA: TGCGCCAGCACCCTGGAGGGGACAGGCTATGGCTACACCTTC. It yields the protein CASTLEGTGYGYTF.

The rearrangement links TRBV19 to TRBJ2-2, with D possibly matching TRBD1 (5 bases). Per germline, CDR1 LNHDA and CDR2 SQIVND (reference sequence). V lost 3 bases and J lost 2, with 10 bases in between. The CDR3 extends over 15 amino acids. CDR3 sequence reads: CASSIYRINTGELFF. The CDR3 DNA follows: TGTGCCAGTAGTATTTACAGGATAAACACCGGGGAGCTGTTTTTT.

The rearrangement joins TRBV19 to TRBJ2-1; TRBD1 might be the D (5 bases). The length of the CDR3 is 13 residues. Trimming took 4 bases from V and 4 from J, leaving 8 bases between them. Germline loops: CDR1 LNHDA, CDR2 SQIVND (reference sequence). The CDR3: CASSTRQYNEQFF. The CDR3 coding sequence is TGTGCCAGTAGTACACGACAGTACAATGAGCAGTTCTTC.

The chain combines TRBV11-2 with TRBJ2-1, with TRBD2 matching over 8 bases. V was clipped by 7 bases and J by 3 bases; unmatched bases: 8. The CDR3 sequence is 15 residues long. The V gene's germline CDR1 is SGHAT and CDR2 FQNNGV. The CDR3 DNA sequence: TGTGCCAGCACCCTCGGACTAGCAGACTACAATGAGCAGTTCTTC. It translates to CASTLGLADYNEQFF.